This is a list of T cell receptor beta chains from one sample in a study of immune heterogeneity within non-small cell lung tumors. A single record per CDR3 protein comes from TCRdb applying MiXCR to the multiplex PCR reads. The sample includes tens of thousands of distinct CDR3 sequences, around 28% seen only once; the top ten take approximately 3.9%. Material: lung tumor tissue. Every receptor here comes from a man between 35 and 55 years old with non-small cell lung cancer. Both conserved end residues are part of each CDR3. The order of the fields is V gene, clone size, D gene, J gene, CDR3 protein, CDR3 DNA. A D gene is named only where the DNA matches it firmly. The size entry is marked missing in some rows and otherwise reads once, few, many or a size class.

>TRBV5-1|few|.|TRBJ2-3
CASSSGMSTDTQYF
TGCGCCAGCAGCTCCGGCATGAGCACAGATACGCAGTATTTT
>TRBV10-3|few|TRBD2|TRBJ2-2
CAIRGTSGVKNTGELFF
TGTGCCATCAGAGGGACTAGCGGGGTTAAGAACACCGGGGAGCTGTTTTTT
>TRBV9|many|.|TRBJ1-6
CASSVTAGRALHF
TGTGCCAGCAGCGTAACCGCTGGAAGGGCCCTCCACTTT
>TRBV5-6|.|.|TRBJ2-7
CASRRRDEQYF
TGTGCCAGCAGACGTCGGGACGAGCAGTACTTC
>TRBV18|few|.|TRBJ1-5
CASSEDRNQPQHF
TGTGCCAGCTCAGAGGACCGGAATCAGCCCCAGCATTTT
>TRBV4-1|.|TRBD1|TRBJ1-2
CASSPTQSLQGASYGYTF
TGCGCCAGCAGCCCGACCCAATCACTACAGGGGGCAAGCTATGGCTACACCTTC
>TRBV5-8|.|.|TRBJ1-1
CARSLGHPNTEAFF
TGTGCCAGAAGCTTGGGTCATCCGAACACTGAAGCTTTCTTT
>TRBV19|many|.|TRBJ2-1
CASRPIENEQFF
TGTGCCAGTAGGCCTATAGAAAATGAGCAGTTCTTC
>TRBV24-1|few|TRBD1|TRBJ2-5
CATSDLGTVGIETQYF
TGTGCCACCAGTGATTTAGGGACAGTAGGAATAGAGACCCAGTACTTC
>TRBV10-2|few|.|TRBJ2-1
CASSELLEQFF
TGCGCCAGCAGTGAACTTCTTGAGCAGTTCTTC